This entry lists 23 T cell receptor beta chains sequenced from one sample in a study of pediatric ulcerative colitis. Clones were read by immunoSEQ multiplex PCR, and TCRdb kept only the in-frame ones, dropping some. The repertoire includes roughly 54,000 clones, 85% to 90% of them detected once, and about 1.5% sits in the top ten. Sequencing was performed on blood. These receptors were taken from a boy aged 5 to 17 who was a control in a study of pediatric ulcerative colitis.

The gene calls are TRBV9 and TRBJ2-7; 7 nucleotides match TRBD2. Per the germline V gene, CDR1 is SGDLS and CDR2 is YYNGEE. Germline trimming cut 0 bases from V and 4 bases from J; bases unmatched to any gene: 7. The CDR3 spans 15 residues. The CDR3 DNA reads TGTGCCAGCAGCGTAGGGGAGGGGTTTGGGTACGAGCAGTACTTC. This encodes CASSVGEGFGYEQYF.

This sequence joins TRBV19 and TRBJ2-3, with D perhaps matching TRBD1 or TRBD2 (5 bases each). The CDR3 covers 13 residues. CDR1 LNHDA and CDR2 SQIVND come from the germline V gene (reference sequence). V shed 9 bases and J shed 6 bases, with 16 bases lying between them. The CDR3 coding sequence is TGTGCCAGCAGCATTCCGGGACGGGATACGCAGTATTTT. This codes for CASSIPGRDTQYF.

J is TRBJ1-2 and V is TRBV6-1; the D is unclear. Trimming pared 5 bases from V and 7 bases from J, leaving 8 bases between. The CDR3 is made up of 11 amino acids. Germline V gene sequence: CDR1 MNHNS, CDR2 SASEGT. CDR3 nucleotide sequence: TGTGCCAGCAGTAAGTCATCTGGCTACACCTTC. It encodes CASSKSSGYTF.

The CDR3 bases are TGTGCCAGCAGCCAAGAACAAGGGACCGCTGTCTATGGCTACACCTTC. Encoded protein: CASSQEQGTAVYGYTF. The chain uses TRBV4-2 and TRBJ1-2; tentatively, D is TRBD1 (5 bases). The CDR3 is 16 amino acids. Germline CDR1 reads LGHNA; CDR2 reads YNFKEQ. V dropped 0 bases and J dropped 4 bases, with 15 bases sitting between them.

This sequence joins TRBV19 and TRBJ2-3, with TRBD2 matching over 11 bases. V lost 4 bases and J lost 2; bases outside the gene matches: 2. This CDR3 is built from 15 residues. Per germline, CDR1 LNHDA and CDR2 SQIVND (reference sequence). The DNA for the CDR3 is TGTGCCAGTAGTACACTAGCGGGGGACACAGATACGCAGTATTTT. This encodes CASSTLAGDTDTQYF. Filled out from reference TRBV19 and TRBJ2-3, the complete variable domain reads DGGITQSPKYLFRKEGQNVTLSCEQNLNHDAMYWYRQDPGQGLRLIYYSQIVNDFQKGDIAEGYSVSREKKESFPLTVTSAQKNPTAFYLCASSTLAGDTDTQYFGPGTRLTVL.

The chain has TRBV7-2 and TRBJ2-7, with TRBD2 as a possible D gene (6 bases). The germline gives CDR1 SGHTA, CDR2 FQGNSA. The CDR3 loop spans 15 amino acids. The V end lost 5 bases, the J end lost 1 base, and 15 bases lay between the germline ends. CDR3 loop: CASSPRDSKSYEQYF. CDR3 coding DNA: TGTGCCAGCAGCCCCCGGGACTCCAAGTCCTACGAGCAGTACTTC.

CDR3 region: CASGPPDIISPLHF. The CDR3 nucleotides are TGTGCCAGCGGACCACCGGACATCATCTCACCCCTCCACTTT. The chain links TRBV9 to TRBJ1-6; possibly TRBD1 for D (5 bases). Germline CDR1 and CDR2: SGDLS and YYNGEE. V was pared by 7 bases and J by 10 bases, with 18 bases between. The CDR3 has 14 amino acids.

The chain uses TRBV9 and TRBJ2-3; 9 bases fit TRBD2. The V segment lost 0 bases and the J segment 0 bases; nucleotides outside the gene matches: 5. CDR1 and CDR2 from the germline V gene are SGDLS and YYNGEE. The length of the CDR3 is 17 residues. The CDR3 reads CASSVESAGGSTDTQYF. DNA for the CDR3: TGTGCCAGCAGCGTAGAATCGGCGGGAGGGAGCACAGATACGCAGTATTTT.

This rearrangement joins TRBV6-5 to TRBJ2-2, with a tentative D call TRBD1 (5 bases). V lost 2 bases to trimming and J lost 5 bases, with 12 bases between them. This CDR3 comprises 15 residues. Germline CDR1 MNHEY, CDR2 SVGAGI. CDR3: CASSYRQFGTGELFF. Here the CDR3 DNA reads TGTGCCAGCAGTTACAGACAGTTTGGAACCGGGGAGCTGTTTTTT.

The V gene is TRBV12-5, the J gene TRBJ1-4, with D tentatively TRBD1 (6 bases). The CDR3 runs to 16 residues. Deletions cut 7 bases from V and 9 bases from J, with 24 bases between. From germline, CDR1 is LGHNT and CDR2 FRNRAP. The DNA for the CDR3 is TGTGCTAGTGACCATGAGGGTCGTTCAGGGGACAAAAAACTGTTTTTT. It specifies CASDHEGRSGDKKLFF. The entire variable domain, with the rest obtained from reference TRBV12-5 and TRBJ1-4, is as follows: DARVTQTPRHKVTEMGQEVTMRCQPILGHNTVFWYRQTMMQGLELLAYFRNRAPLDDSGMPKDRFSAEMPDATLATLKIQPSEPRDSAVYFCASDHEGRSGDKKLFFGSGTQLSVL.

V and J are TRBV7-2 and TRBJ1-5; D perhaps matches TRBD1 (5 bases). Trimming took off 4 bases at V and 3 bases at J, with 16 bases between the two ends. CDR1 and CDR2 (germline): SGHTA, FQGNSA. CDR3 length equals 16 residues. The CDR3 DNA reads TGTGCCAGCAGCTCGATGCCCGTAGGGGACAATCAGCCCCAGCATTTT. Its protein product is CASSSMPVGDNQPQHF.

This clone was detected once. V is TRBV19 and J is TRBJ1-1; D may be TRBD1 (5 bases). V lost 0 bases to trimming and J lost 4 bases, with 9 bases between them. The germline gives CDR1 LNHDA, CDR2 SQIVND (reference sequence). The CDR3 extends over 14 amino acids. The CDR3 loop is CASSIDRGATEAFF. CDR3 in DNA: TGTGCCAGTAGTATAGATCGCGGGGCCACTGAAGCTTTCTTT. Combining the CDR3 with reference TRBV19 and TRBJ1-1 gives the whole variable domain DGGITQSPKYLFRKEGQNVTLSCEQNLNHDAMYWYRQDPGQGLRLIYYSQIVNDFQKGDIAEGYSVSREKKESFPLTVTSAQKNPTAFYLCASSIDRGATEAFFGQGTRLTVV.

This clone was detected once. The chain carries TRBV9 and TRBJ2-7, with 10 positions matching TRBD1. The germline V gene has CDR1 SGDLS and CDR2 YYNGEE. The CDR3 is 13 residues long. Trimming removed 5 bases from V and 7 bases from J; junction bases left unmatched: 6. The CDR3 DNA reads TGTGCCAGCAGTACCGACAGGGGGCAAGAGCAGTACTTC. It codes for CASSTDRGQEQYF.

V is TRBV29-1 and J is TRBJ1-4; 9 bases are a match to TRBD1. CDR1 is SQVTM, CDR2 ANQGSEA, per germline. The CDR3 totals 14 residues. V lost 3 bases and J lost 7; bases outside the gene matches: 6. CDR3 region: CSVEGQGFGEKLFF. CDR3 DNA sequence: TGCAGCGTTGAGGGACAGGGTTTTGGTGAAAAACTGTTTTTT.

This clone was counted only a few times. The identical CDR3 is also encoded by other nucleotide sequences in the sample. The rearrangement uses TRBV5-1 and TRBJ1-2, with D unresolved. Trimming stripped 0 bases from V and 0 bases from J, with 6 bases between. Germline assignment: CDR1 SGHRS and CDR2 YFSETQ. The CDR3 extends over 14 amino acids. As DNA, the CDR3 is TGCGCCAGCAGCTTGGGGGATTCTAACTATGGCTACACCTTC. As protein: CASSLGDSNYGYTF.

The chain links TRBV5-1 to TRBJ2-3; D is possibly TRBD2 (8 bases). Trimming shortened V by 3 bases and J by 4 bases, and 18 bases separated the two germline ends. The V gene's germline CDR1 is SGHRS and CDR2 YFSETQ. The CDR3 contains 16 residues. The CDR3 protein is CASSSLSGGGPDTQYF. The CDR3 nucleotides are TGCGCCAGCAGCTCCTTATCGGGAGGGGGCCCAGATACGCAGTATTTT.

The chain uses TRBV18 and TRBJ1-1; no firm D call. CDR1 and CDR2 (germline): KGHSH, LQKENI. The CDR3 sequence is 13 residues long. Trimming removed 5 bases from V and 3 bases from J, with 10 bases in between. This CDR3 is CASSFRVDTEAFF. CDR3 nucleotide sequence: TGTGCCAGCTCATTTAGGGTTGACACTGAAGCTTTCTTT. Drawing the rest from reference TRBV18 and TRBJ1-1, the complete variable domain is NAGVMQNPRHLVRRRGQEARLRCSPMKGHSHVYWYRQLPEEGLKFMVYLQKENIIDESGMPKERFSAEFPKEGPSILRIQQVVRGDSAAYFCASSFRVDTEAFFGQGTRLTVV.

The chain is built from TRBV5-1 and TRBJ2-1, with TRBD1 matching 8 bases. V was clipped by 4 bases and J by 4 bases; unmatched bases: 10. The CDR3 is 16 amino acids. Per the germline V gene, CDR1 is SGHRS and CDR2 is YFSETQ. DNA of the CDR3: TGCGCCAGCAGCGGGCCCGGGACAGGTCGTTACAATGAGCAGTTCTTC. As protein: CASSGPGTGRYNEQFF.

This chain uses TRBV6-6 with TRBJ1-2, with 8 bases lining up with TRBD1. In germline, CDR1 is MNHNY, CDR2 SVGAGI (reference sequence). The CDR3 has 14 amino acids. V was pared by 7 bases and J by 4 bases, with 8 bases of the junction left unmatched. CDR3 bases: TGTGCCAGCAAATCCCAGGGGGCAGGCTATGGCTACACCTTC. Protein: CASKSQGAGYGYTF.

This clone was detected only a few times. The V and J genes are TRBV7-3 and TRBJ1-2; D is perhaps TRBD1 (6 bases). Germline V gene sequence: CDR1 SGHTA, CDR2 FQGTGA. The ends were cut back, 1 base at V and 2 bases at J, with 20 bases in the middle. The CDR3 totals 18 residues. CDR3 sequence (DNA): TGTGCCAGCAGCTTAAATTCCGAGCCGGGACATTCGAACTATGGCTACACCTTC. This encodes CASSLNSEPGHSNYGYTF.

The CDR3, as DNA: TGTGCCAGCAGGCGGGAGTTTAACTATGGCTACACCTTC. Its protein is CASRREFNYGYTF. The J gene is TRBJ1-2, the V gene TRBV5-4; D is uncertain. Per the germline V gene, CDR1 is SGHNT and CDR2 is YYREEE (reference sequence). V gave up 5 bases and J gave up 1 base, with 9 bases separating them. The CDR3 is 13 residues long.

This chain uses TRBV28 with TRBJ2-7; a weak D match, TRBD1 (6 bases). V was pared by 4 bases and J by 4 bases, with 20 bases between. Germline V gene data show CDR1 as MDHEN and CDR2 as SYDVKM. The CDR3 is 16 residues long. CDR3 sequence (DNA): TGTGCCAGCAGTTCTGCCGCAGGGGCCTTCAGGTACGAGCAGTACTTC. Protein: CASSSAAGAFRYEQYF. Complete variable domain (other parts from reference TRBV28 and TRBJ2-7): DVKVTQSSRYLVKRTGEKVFLECVQDMDHENMFWYRQDPGLGLRLIYFSYDVKMKEKGDIPEGYSVSREKKERFSLILESASTNQTSMYLCASSSAAGAFRYEQYFGPGTRLTVT.

The chain joins TRBV5-4 to TRBJ2-5; TRBD2 matches 13 bases. The V gene's germline CDR1 is SGHNT and CDR2 YYREEE (reference sequence). The CDR3 covers 15 residues. V trimming: 4 bases; J trimming: 3 bases; junction bases outside the gene matches: 3. The DNA for the CDR3 is TGTGCCAGCAGCCTCGGGACTAGCGGGGAAGAGACCCAGTACTTC. Translation gives CASSLGTSGEETQYF. The full variable domain, completed using reference TRBV5-4 and TRBJ2-5, is ETGVTQSPTHLIKTRGQQVTLRCSSQSGHNTVSWYQQALGQGPQFIFQYYREEENGRGNFPPRFSGLQFPNYSSELNVNALELDDSALYLCASSLGTSGEETQYFGPGTRLLVL.